What follows are 22 T cell receptor beta chains derived from one specimen sequenced in a study of T cells after yellow fever vaccination. TCRdb independently ran MiXCR on the 5' RACE reads; one entry per CDR3 protein. The sample consists of about 360,000 distinct CDR3 sequences, approximately 5.7% of them appearing once. Sequencing used PBMCs, obtained 5 days after the yellow fever booster vaccination. Receptor source: a man younger than 45 who received the YFV17D yellow fever vaccine.

CDR3 nucleotides: TGTGCCAGCAGTTTATTCCTCGGGCGAGCTGGGGCCAACGTCCTGACTTTC. Its translation: CASSLFLGRAGANVLTF. The chain is built from TRBV27 and TRBJ2-6; no firm D call. This CDR3 has 17 amino acids. V lost 1 base and J lost 2, with 12 bases in between. Looked up from germline, CDR1 is MNHEY and CDR2 is SMNVEV (reference sequence).

V usage is TRBV20-1 and J usage is TRBJ2-7; TRBD1 agrees at 9 bases. CDR3 size: 13 residues. With 3 bases clipped from V and 7 bases from J, the junction kept 7 bases outside the gene matches. Germline assignment: CDR1 DFQATT and CDR2 SNEGSKA (reference sequence). The chain's CDR3 is CSASRDRVREQYF. DNA of the CDR3: TGCAGTGCTAGTAGGGACAGGGTTCGAGAGCAGTACTTC.

This clonotype has only a few counts. This chain connects TRBV27 to TRBJ2-1; D call uncertain. The V gene lost 5 bases and the J gene lost 6 bases, with 5 bases spanning the gap. The germline gives CDR1 MNHEY, CDR2 SMNVEV (reference sequence). CDR3 length equals 11 residues. The CDR3 DNA is TGTGCCAGCAGTATCGGCAATGAGCAGTTCTTC. It specifies CASSIGNEQFF.

The sample holds a few counts of this clonotype. The gene calls are TRBV7-9 and TRBJ1-1, with D perhaps matching TRBD1 (6 bases). The germline CDR1 and CDR2 sequences are SEHNR and FQNEAQ (reference sequence). Trimming stripped 10 bases from V and 4 bases from J, with 22 bases between. The CDR3 has 15 residues. In DNA, the CDR3 is TGTGCCATCCCGGGGGGGGCTCTAGAAGCCACTGAAGCTTTCTTT. It specifies CAIPGGALEATEAFF.

The rearrangement links TRBV7-6 to TRBJ2-2, with D possibly being TRBD1 (6 bases). Trimming cost V 5 bases and J 4 bases, with 11 bases left between them. This CDR3 spans 14 amino acids. Germline V gene sequence: CDR1 SGHVS, CDR2 FNYEAQ. The CDR3 bases are TGTGCCAGCAGCCAGGGCAGGGGCACCGGGGAGCTGTTTTTT. It translates to CASSQGRGTGELFF.

This clonotype was detected ten times or more. The chain employs TRBV30 and TRBJ1-3, with D possibly being TRBD1 (5 bases). V shed 1 base and J shed 0 bases, with 10 bases lying between them. Germline V gives CDR1 GTSNPN, CDR2 SVGIG (reference sequence). CDR3 length: 15 residues. The CDR3, as DNA: TGTGCCTGGAGTGACAGGAGACCCTCTGGAAACACCATATATTTT. It translates to CAWSDRRPSGNTIYF.

There are many counts of this clonotype. The chain couples TRBV20-1 to TRBJ2-2, with D perhaps being TRBD1 or TRBD2 (5 bases each). The CDR3 length is 13 residues. Germline CDR1 reads DFQATT; CDR2 reads SNEGSKA (reference sequence). The V gene lost 3 bases and the J gene lost 4 bases, with 9 bases spanning the gap. CDR3 sequence reads: CSASEGLTGELFF. The CDR3 DNA follows: TGCAGTGCTAGTGAGGGGCTCACCGGGGAGCTGTTTTTT.

This clonotype was detected only a few times. V gene TRBV10-2 combines with J gene TRBJ1-3; weak D call: TRBD1 (5 bases). The CDR3 is 13 amino acids. Germline V gives CDR1 WSHSY, CDR2 SAAADI. Trimming pared 10 bases from V and 0 bases from J, leaving 10 bases between. The CDR3 spells CATRTPSGNTIYF. CDR3 nucleotide sequence: TGCGCCACCCGGACACCCTCTGGAAACACCATATATTTT.

This clonotype was found once. The chain employs TRBV20-1 and TRBJ1-5; 8 bases agree with TRBD1. Germline lookup yields CDR1 DFQATT and CDR2 SNEGSKA (reference sequence). The V gene end was trimmed by 6 bases and the J gene end by 4 bases; junction bases not matched to a gene: 11. This CDR3 is built from 15 residues. CDR3 nucleotides: TGCAGTGCAAATCACGACAGGGGAGGGAATCAGCCCCAGCATTTT. Amino acids: CSANHDRGGNQPQHF.

This clonotype was found many times. The rearrangement links TRBV20-1 to TRBJ2-5; possibly TRBD1 for D (5 bases). CDR3 size: 14 residues. V was clipped by 1 base and J by 0 bases, with 9 bases between them. The germline V gene has CDR1 DFQATT and CDR2 SNEGSKA (reference sequence). The CDR3 DNA reads TGCAGTGCTAGAGCTCAAGGGGACCAAGAGACCCAGTACTTC. This translates into CSARAQGDQETQYF.

The rearrangement links TRBV12-3 or TRBV12-4 to TRBJ1-6; D call uncertain. The ends were cut back, 8 bases at V and 16 bases at J, with 15 bases in the middle. The CDR3 length is 11 residues. CDR3 residues: CASAGSLELHF. DNA for the CDR3: TGTGCCAGCGCCGGCTCTCTGGAGCTCCACTTT.

This clonotype was recorded at least ten times. This chain joins TRBV12-3 or TRBV12-4 and TRBJ2-7; TRBD1 aligns across 7 bases. The CDR3 consists of 14 residues. V was pared by 5 bases and J by 5 bases, with 9 bases of the junction left unmatched. Here the CDR3 DNA reads TGTGCCAGCAGTGAAGACAGGGCGGTACACGAGCAGTACTTC. It yields the protein CASSEDRAVHEQYF.

At least ten counts were recorded for this clonotype. The chain joins TRBV11-2 to TRBJ2-5, with 10 nucleotides matching TRBD2. With 5 bases clipped from V and 1 base from J, the junction kept 16 bases outside the gene matches. The CDR3 has 19 residues. CDR1 SGHAT and CDR2 FQNNGV come from the germline V gene. The CDR3 region is CASSLNRLAGLLTQETQYF. DNA of the CDR3: TGTGCCAGCAGCCTCAACCGACTAGCGGGTCTCCTCACCCAAGAGACCCAGTACTTC.

This chain joins TRBV5-4 and TRBJ2-2, with 12 positions matching TRBD2. This CDR3 has 17 residues. The germline V gene has CDR1 SGHNT and CDR2 YYREEE (reference sequence). V shed 5 bases and J 6 bases; nucleotides not matched to a gene: 11. CDR3 loop: CASRTTSGSGRAGELFF. For the CDR3, the DNA is TGTGCCAGCAGAACGACTAGCGGGAGTGGTCGGGCCGGGGAGCTGTTTTTT.

On this clonotype itself: At one end the junction does not follow the germline gene, possibly because of a read error. The chain combines TRBV7-7 with TRBJ2-7; maybe TRBD2 (6 bases). Germline V CDR1 and CDR2: SSHAT, FNYEAQ (reference sequence). The CDR3 has 13 residues. CDR3 residues: CASSWTERDEQYF. The DNA for the CDR3 is TGTGCTAGCAGCTGGACCGAGCGGGACGAGCAGTACTTC.

This clonotype was detected a few times. This chain uses TRBV6-1 with TRBJ2-7; 8 nucleotides agree with TRBD1. This CDR3 contains 15 residues. Germline loops: CDR1 MNHNS, CDR2 SASEGT. Trimming removed 6 bases from V and 4 bases from J; junction bases left unmatched: 11. The CDR3 sequence is CASRNFGQGNYEQYF. CDR3 bases: TGTGCCAGCAGAAACTTCGGACAGGGAAATTACGAGCAGTACTTC.

The sample holds a few counts of this clonotype. The gene calls are TRBV7-8 and TRBJ2-7; D is perhaps TRBD1 (5 bases). V was pared by 5 bases and J by 2 bases, with 10 bases between. CDR1 and CDR2 (germline): SGHVS, FQNEAQ. The CDR3 has 13 amino acids. The CDR3 protein is CASSRQGTYEQYF. The CDR3 DNA reads as TGTGCCAGCAGCCGCCAGGGAACCTACGAGCAGTACTTC.

This clonotype was seen a few times. V and J are TRBV27 and TRBJ2-7, with 11 bases identical to TRBD2. V was clipped by 5 bases and J by 4 bases; unmatched bases: 7. Germline V gene sequence: CDR1 MNHEY, CDR2 SMNVEV (reference sequence). This CDR3 comprises 15 residues. The CDR3 DNA is TGTGCCAGCAGTCCTCGACTAGCGGGAAGGTACGAGCAGTACTTC. Protein sequence: CASSPRLAGRYEQYF.

This clonotype has a count of ten or more. This rearrangement joins TRBV4-1 to TRBJ2-1; tentative D call: TRBD1 (5 bases). The CDR3 loop spans 14 amino acids. V was clipped by 2 bases and J by 5 bases, with 10 bases between them. Germline CDR1 and CDR2: MGHRA and YSYEKL. DNA for the CDR3: TGCGCCAGCAGCCAAATCACAGGAAACAATGAGCAGTTCTTC. This codes for CASSQITGNNEQFF.

This clonotype was found many times. The chain uses TRBV23-1 and TRBJ2-7; 7 bases are shared with TRBD1. TRBV23-1 is treated as an ORF (open reading frame) with a function not yet certain. The CDR3 is 12 residues long. V shed 5 bases and J 6 bases; nucleotides not matched to a gene: 4. DNA for the CDR3: TGCGCCAGCAGTAAGACAGGGTGCGAGCAGTACTTC. As protein: CASSKTGCEQYF.

This clonotype has just a few counts. The chain has TRBV5-1 and TRBJ1-1; tentative D call: TRBD1 (6 bases). The CDR3 consists of 14 residues. Germline V gene data show CDR1 as SGHRS and CDR2 as YFSETQ. Between the trimmed V and J ends, which lost 3 bases and 5 bases, there was a span of 14 bases. The CDR3 sequence is CASSSQGSGTEAFF. CDR3 nucleotides: TGCGCCAGCAGCTCCCAGGGGAGTGGTACTGAAGCTTTCTTT.

This clonotype was counted between two and nine times. This chain uses TRBV20-1 with TRBJ1-1; the match to TRBD1 covers 8 bases. The CDR3 is 15 amino acids. Germline V gene data show CDR1 as DFQATT and CDR2 as SNEGSKA (reference sequence). The V gene end was trimmed by 3 bases and the J gene end by 8 bases; junction bases not matched to a gene: 14. The DNA for the CDR3 is TGCAGTGCTAGTTTAAGAGGGACAGGATCCTTAGAAGCTTTCTTT. Its protein is CSASLRGTGSLEAFF.